Below are 8 T cell receptor beta chains sequenced from a single sample in a study of breast tumors, draining lymph nodes, adjacent tissues. The lymph nodes were axillary draining lymph nodes from breast cancer patients. MiXCR, run by TCRdb on the multiplex PCR reads, gives a single entry per CDR3 protein. Of some 100,000 distinct CDR3 sequences detected, over 20% appear once; the ten largest clones hold under 1.5%. The sequenced sample was axillary lymph node tissue. Receptor source: a female donor with breast cancer. Some clones in this sample may be carry-over from other donors' samples.

The CDR3 DNA reads TGTGCCAGCAGGAACCCCGACGGCTCTGGGGCCAACGTCCTGACTTTC. Its translation: CASRNPDGSGANVLTF. The rearrangement uses TRBV7-9 and TRBJ2-6; D not resolved. Between the trimmed V and J ends, which lost 6 bases and 0 bases, there was a span of 12 bases. Germline CDR1 and CDR2: SEHNR and FQNEAQ (reference sequence). This CDR3 contains 16 residues.

This clonotype was observed at least ten times. The chain is built from TRBV7-3 and TRBJ2-1; D might be TRBD2 (5 bases). The length of the CDR3 is 14 residues. Germline assignment: CDR1 SGHTA and CDR2 FQGTGA. Trimming cost V 6 bases and J 3 bases, with 12 bases left between them. The CDR3 protein is CASSREGFYNEQFF. DNA for the CDR3: TGTGCCAGCAGTCGAGAGGGCTTCTACAATGAGCAGTTCTTC.

A word on this clonotype: A much larger clone lies a single base off, so this may be a read error. The chain links TRBV19 to TRBJ1-5; TRBD1 is a possible D gene (5 bases). V shed 7 bases and J shed 0 bases, with 13 bases lying between them. CDR1 is LNHDA, CDR2 SQIVND, per germline (reference sequence). The CDR3 is 15 amino acids. CDR3 sequence reads: CASNPRESSNQPQHF. The CDR3 DNA is TGTGCCAGTAATCCCAGGGAAAGTAGCAATCAGCCCCAGCATTTT.

This clonotype was detected ten times or more. This chain joins TRBV6-1 and TRBJ2-7; D assignment may be TRBD1 or TRBD2 (5 bases each). Germline CDR1 is MNHNS and CDR2 is SASEGT. The CDR3 totals 15 residues. V lost 6 bases to trimming and J lost 2 bases, with 17 bases between them. DNA for the CDR3: TGTGCCAGCAGCGCAGCAGGGCAGAGGGCCTACGAGCAGTACTTC. This gives the protein CASSAAGQRAYEQYF.

This clonotype showed up many times. The chain links TRBV7-9 to TRBJ2-1, with 14 nucleotides matching TRBD2. Losses at the gene ends were 3 bases for V and 7 bases for J; bases not matched to a gene: 8. The CDR3 runs to 17 residues. The V gene's germline CDR1 is SEHNR and CDR2 FQNEAQ (reference sequence). CDR3 sequence (DNA): TGTGCCAGCAGCTTTAGGACTAGCGGGAGGCCCACAAATGAGCAGTTCTTC. This codes for CASSFRTSGRPTNEQFF.

The chain couples TRBV28 to TRBJ1-4; D is uncertain. Deletions cut 3 bases from V and 8 bases from J, with 10 bases between. Germline-derived CDR1 and CDR2 are MDHEN and SYDVKM. The length of the CDR3 is 13 residues. The DNA for the CDR3 is TGTGCCAGCAGTTTGGGATCCGGCGAAAAACTGTTTTTT. This encodes CASSLGSGEKLFF.

This clonotype was seen many times. The rearrangement uses TRBV27 and TRBJ1-2; D not resolved. Trimming removed 5 bases at V and 4 bases at J, with 8 bases between. The CDR3 is 12 amino acids. Per germline, CDR1 MNHEY and CDR2 SMNVEV (reference sequence). CDR3 region: CASSPGGYGYTF. CDR3 coding DNA: TGTGCCAGCAGTCCCGGCGGCTATGGCTACACCTTC.

The chain joins TRBV12-3 or TRBV12-4 to TRBJ2-3; TRBD2 matches at 11 bases. The V gene end was trimmed by 9 bases and the J gene end by 3 bases; junction bases not matched to a gene: 8. CDR3 size: 15 residues. This chain's CDR3 is CASNIAGGGTDTQYF. CDR3 DNA sequence: TGTGCCAGTAATATAGCGGGAGGGGGGACAGATACGCAGTATTTT.